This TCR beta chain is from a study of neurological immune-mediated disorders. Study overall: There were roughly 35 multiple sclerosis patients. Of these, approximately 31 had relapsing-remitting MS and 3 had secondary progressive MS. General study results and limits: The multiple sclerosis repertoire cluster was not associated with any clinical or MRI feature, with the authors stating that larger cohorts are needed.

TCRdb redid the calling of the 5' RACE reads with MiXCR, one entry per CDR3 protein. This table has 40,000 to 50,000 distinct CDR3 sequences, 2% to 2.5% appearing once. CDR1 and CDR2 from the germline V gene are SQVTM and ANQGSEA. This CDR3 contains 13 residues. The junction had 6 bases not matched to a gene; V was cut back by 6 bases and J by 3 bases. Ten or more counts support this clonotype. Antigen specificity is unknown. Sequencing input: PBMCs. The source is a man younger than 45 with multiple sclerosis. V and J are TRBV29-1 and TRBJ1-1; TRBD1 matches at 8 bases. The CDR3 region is CSVDGQGDTEAFF. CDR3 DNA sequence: TGCAGCGTAGACGGACAGGGCGACACTGAAGCTTTCTTT. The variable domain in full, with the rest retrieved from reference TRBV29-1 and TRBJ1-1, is SAVISQKPSRDICQRGTSLTIQCQVDSQVTMMFWYRQQPGQSLTLIATANQGSEATYESGFVIDKFPISRPNLTFSTLTVSNMSPEDSSIYLCSVDGQGDTEAFFGQGTRLTVV.